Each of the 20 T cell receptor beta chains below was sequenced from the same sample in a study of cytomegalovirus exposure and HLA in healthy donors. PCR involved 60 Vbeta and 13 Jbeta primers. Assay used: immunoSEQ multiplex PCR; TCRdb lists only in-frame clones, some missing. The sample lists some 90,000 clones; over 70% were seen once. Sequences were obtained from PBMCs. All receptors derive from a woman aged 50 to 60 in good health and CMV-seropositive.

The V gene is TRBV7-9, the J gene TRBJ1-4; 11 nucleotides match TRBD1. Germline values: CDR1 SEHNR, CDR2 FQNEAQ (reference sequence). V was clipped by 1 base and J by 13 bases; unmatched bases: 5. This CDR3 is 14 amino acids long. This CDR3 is CASSLVGQGVSLFF. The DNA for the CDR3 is TGTGCCAGCAGCTTAGTGGGACAGGGGGTATCACTGTTTTTT. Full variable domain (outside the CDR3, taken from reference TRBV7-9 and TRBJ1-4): DTGVSQNPRHKITKRGQNVTFRCDPISEHNRLYWYRQTLGQGPEFLTYFQNEAQLEKSRLLSDRFSAERPKGSFSTLEIQRTEQGDSAMYLCASSLVGQGVSLFFGSGTQLSVL.

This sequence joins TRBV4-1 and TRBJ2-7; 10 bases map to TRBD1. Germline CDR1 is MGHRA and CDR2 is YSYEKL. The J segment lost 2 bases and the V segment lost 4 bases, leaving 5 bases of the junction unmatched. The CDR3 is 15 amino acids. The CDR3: CASSPGQGVAYEQYF. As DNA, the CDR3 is TGCGCCAGCAGCCCCGGACAGGGGGTAGCCTACGAGCAGTACTTC.

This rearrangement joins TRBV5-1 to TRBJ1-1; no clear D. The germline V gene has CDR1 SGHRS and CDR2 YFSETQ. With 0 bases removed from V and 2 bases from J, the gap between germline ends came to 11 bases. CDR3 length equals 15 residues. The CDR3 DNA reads TGCGCCAGCAGCTTGGCCCTGGCGGAAAACACTGAAGCTTTCTTT. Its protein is CASSLALAENTEAFF. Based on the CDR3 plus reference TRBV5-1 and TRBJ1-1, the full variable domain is KAGVTQTPRYLIKTRGQQVTLSCSPISGHRSVSWYQQTPGQGLQFLFEYFSETQRNKGNFPGRFSGRQFSNSRSEMNVSTLELGDSALYLCASSLALAENTEAFFGQGTRLTVV.

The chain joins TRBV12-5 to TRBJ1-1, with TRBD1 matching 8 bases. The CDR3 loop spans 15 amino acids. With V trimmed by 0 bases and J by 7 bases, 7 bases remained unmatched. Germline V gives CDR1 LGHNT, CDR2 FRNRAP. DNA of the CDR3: TGTGCTAGTGGTTTGGTTTTGACAGGGGACTATGAAGCTTTCTTT. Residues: CASGLVLTGDYEAFF.

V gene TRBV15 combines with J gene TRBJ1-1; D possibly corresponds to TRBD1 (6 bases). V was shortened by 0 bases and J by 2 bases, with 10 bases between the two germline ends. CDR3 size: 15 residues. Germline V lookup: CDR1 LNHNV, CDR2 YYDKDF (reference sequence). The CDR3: CATSREGASNTEAFF. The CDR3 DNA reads TGTGCCACCAGCAGAGAGGGGGCGTCAAACACTGAAGCTTTCTTT.

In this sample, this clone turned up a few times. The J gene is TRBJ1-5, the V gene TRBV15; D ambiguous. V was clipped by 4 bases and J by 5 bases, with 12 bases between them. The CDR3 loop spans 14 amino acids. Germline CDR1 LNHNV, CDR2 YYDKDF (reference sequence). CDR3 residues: CATSTTEPYQPQHF. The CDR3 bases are TGTGCCACCAGCACTACAGAACCCTATCAGCCCCAGCATTTT.

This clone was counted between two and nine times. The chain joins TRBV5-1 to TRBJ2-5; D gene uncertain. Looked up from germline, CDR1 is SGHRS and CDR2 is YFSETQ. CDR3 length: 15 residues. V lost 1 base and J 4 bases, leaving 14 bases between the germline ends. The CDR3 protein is CASSLSGSAGETQYF. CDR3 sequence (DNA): TGCGCCAGCAGCTTGTCCGGTTCGGCAGGAGAGACCCAGTACTTC. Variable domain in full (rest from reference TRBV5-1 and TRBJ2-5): KAGVTQTPRYLIKTRGQQVTLSCSPISGHRSVSWYQQTPGQGLQFLFEYFSETQRNKGNFPGRFSGRQFSNSRSEMNVSTLELGDSALYLCASSLSGSAGETQYFGPGTRLLVL.

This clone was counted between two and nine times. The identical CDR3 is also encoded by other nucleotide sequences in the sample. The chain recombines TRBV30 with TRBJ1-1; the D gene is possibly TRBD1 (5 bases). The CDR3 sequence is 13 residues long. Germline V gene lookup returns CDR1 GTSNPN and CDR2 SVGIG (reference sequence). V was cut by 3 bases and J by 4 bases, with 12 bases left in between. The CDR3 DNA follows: TGTGCCTGGAGCAGGAATAGGGGCACTGAAGCTTTCTTT. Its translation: CAWSRNRGTEAFF.

This CDR3 reads CASSSYSGNTIYF. In nucleotides, the CDR3 is TGTGCCAGCAGCTCCTACAGCGGAAACACCATATATTTT. The rearrangement joins TRBV11-2 to TRBJ1-3, with no clear D. Germline-derived CDR1 and CDR2 are SGHAT and FQNNGV. The CDR3 is 13 amino acids. The V end lost 4 bases, the J end lost 4 bases, and 8 bases lay between the germline ends. The full variable domain, in which reference TRBV11-2 and TRBJ1-3 provide the parts outside the CDR3, is EAGVAQSPRYKIIEKRQSVAFWCNPISGHATLYWYQQILGQGPKLLIQFQNNGVVDDSQLPKDRFSAERLKGVDSTLKIQPAKLEDSAVYLCASSSYSGNTIYFGEGSWLTVV.

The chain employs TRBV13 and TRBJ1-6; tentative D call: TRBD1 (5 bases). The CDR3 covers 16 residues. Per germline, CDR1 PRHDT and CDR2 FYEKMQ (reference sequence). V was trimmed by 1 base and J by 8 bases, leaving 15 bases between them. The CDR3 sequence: CASSLAAGSADSPLHF. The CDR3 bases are TGTGCCAGCAGCTTAGCGGCAGGGTCCGCAGATTCACCCCTCCACTTT.

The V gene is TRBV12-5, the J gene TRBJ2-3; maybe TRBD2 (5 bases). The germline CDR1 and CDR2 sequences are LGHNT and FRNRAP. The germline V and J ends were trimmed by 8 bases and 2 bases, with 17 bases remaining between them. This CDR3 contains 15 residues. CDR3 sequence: CASKVVGGPTDTQYF. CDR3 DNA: TGTGCTAGTAAAGTTGTAGGAGGCCCCACAGATACGCAGTATTTT.

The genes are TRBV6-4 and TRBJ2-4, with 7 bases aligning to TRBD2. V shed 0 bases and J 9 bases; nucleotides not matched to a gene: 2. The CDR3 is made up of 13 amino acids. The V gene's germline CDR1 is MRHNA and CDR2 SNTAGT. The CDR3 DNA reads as TGTGCCAGCAGTGACTCGACTAGCTCCATTCAGTACTTC. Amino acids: CASSDSTSSIQYF.

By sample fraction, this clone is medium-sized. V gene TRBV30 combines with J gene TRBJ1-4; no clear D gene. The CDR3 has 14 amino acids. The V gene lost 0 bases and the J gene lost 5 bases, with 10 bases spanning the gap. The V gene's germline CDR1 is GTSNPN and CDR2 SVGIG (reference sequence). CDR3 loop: CAWSVTVLNEKLFF. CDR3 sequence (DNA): TGTGCCTGGAGTGTAACGGTCCTGAATGAAAAACTGTTTTTT.

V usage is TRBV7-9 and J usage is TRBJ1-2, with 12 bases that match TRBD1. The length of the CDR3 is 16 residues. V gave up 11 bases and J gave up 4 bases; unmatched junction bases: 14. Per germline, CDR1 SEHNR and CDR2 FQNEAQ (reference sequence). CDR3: CAGKSGTGGAGYGYTF. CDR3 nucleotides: TGTGCCGGAAAGTCCGGGACAGGGGGCGCCGGCTATGGCTACACCTTC. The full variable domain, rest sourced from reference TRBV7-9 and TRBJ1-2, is DTGVSQNPRHKITKRGQNVTFRCDPISEHNRLYWYRQTLGQGPEFLTYFQNEAQLEKSRLLSDRFSAERPKGSFSTLEIQRTEQGDSAMYLCAGKSGTGGAGYGYTFGSGTRLTVV.

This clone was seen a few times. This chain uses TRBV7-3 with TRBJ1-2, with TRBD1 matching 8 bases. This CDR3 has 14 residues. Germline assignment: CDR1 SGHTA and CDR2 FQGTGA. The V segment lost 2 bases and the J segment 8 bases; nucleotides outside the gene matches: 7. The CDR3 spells CASSLQTTGEGYTF. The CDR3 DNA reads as TGTGCCAGCAGCTTACAGACGACAGGGGAGGGCTACACCTTC.

The CDR3 sequence is CASSHGTGGGELFF. The CDR3, as DNA: TGTGCCAGCAGTCACGGGACGGGAGGCGGGGAGCTGTTTTTT. This chain joins TRBV6-4 and TRBJ2-2; 7 positions match TRBD2. Germline V gene sequence: CDR1 MRHNA, CDR2 SNTAGT. The CDR3 is 14 residues long. V lost 5 bases and J lost 7; bases outside the gene matches: 7.

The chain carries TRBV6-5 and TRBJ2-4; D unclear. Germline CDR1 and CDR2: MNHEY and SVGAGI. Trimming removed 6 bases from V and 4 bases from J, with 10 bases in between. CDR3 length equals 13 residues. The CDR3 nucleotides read TGTGCCAGCAGGGCAGCAGGAAAAAACATTCAGTACTTC. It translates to CASRAAGKNIQYF.

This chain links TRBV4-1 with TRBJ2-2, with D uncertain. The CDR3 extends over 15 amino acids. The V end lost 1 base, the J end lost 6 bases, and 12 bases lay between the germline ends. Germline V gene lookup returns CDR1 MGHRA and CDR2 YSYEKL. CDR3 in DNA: TGCGCCAGCAGCCAAGGCGGTAGCCCGGCCGGGGAGCTGTTTTTT. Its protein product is CASSQGGSPAGELFF.

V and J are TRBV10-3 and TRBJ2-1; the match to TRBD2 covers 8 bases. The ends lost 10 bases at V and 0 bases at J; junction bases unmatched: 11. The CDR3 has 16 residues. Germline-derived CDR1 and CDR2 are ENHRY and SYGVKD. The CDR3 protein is CATKGERGNSYNEQFF. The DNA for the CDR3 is TGTGCCACCAAGGGAGAGCGGGGGAACTCCTACAATGAGCAGTTCTTC.

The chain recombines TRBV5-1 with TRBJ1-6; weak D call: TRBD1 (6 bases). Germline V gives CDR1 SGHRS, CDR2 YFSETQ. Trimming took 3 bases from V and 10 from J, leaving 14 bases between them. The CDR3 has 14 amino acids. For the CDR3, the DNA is TGCGCCAGCAGCTCCGGGACAATGGAATCACCCCTCCACTTT. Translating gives CASSSGTMESPLHF.